This T cell receptor beta chain emerged from a study of cytomegalovirus exposure and HLA in healthy donors. In the study overall: Researchers found that 81% of around 400 genotyped donors fell within the Caucasian-associated ancestry cluster.

Study-wide findings and caveats: Beyond CMV serostatus, there was no information to go on about immune exposure.

Comments on this clone: As yet, its antigen is unknown.

The PCR had 60 Vbeta and 13 Jbeta primers. Measured with immunoSEQ multiplex PCR; TCRdb has only the in-frame clones, and not every one. Here the sample spans some 120,000 clones, roughly 9% being singletons. Sample: PBMCs. The sequence was obtained from a woman in her thirties or forties in good health and CMV-seropositive.

CDR3 coding DNA: TGTGCCAGCAGCTTAGGGCCAGCGGGGGGGAACACCGGGGAGCTGTTTTTT. Its translation is CASSLGPAGGNTGELFF. This chain joins TRBV11-2 and TRBJ2-2; 9 positions match TRBD2. The CDR3 extends over 17 amino acids. The V gene's germline CDR1 is SGHAT and CDR2 FQNNGV. Trimming took 1 base from V and 1 from J; bases not matched to a gene: 4.